The clone carrying this T cell receptor beta chain was seen more than once but under ten times. Its antigen is unidentified. With 10 bases removed from V and 1 base from J, the gap between germline ends came to 13 bases. This CDR3 has 13 residues. The V gene's germline CDR1 is SNHLY and CDR2 FYNNEI. TCRdb redid the calling of the 5' RACE reads with MiXCR, one entry per CDR3 protein. The sample consists of 300,000 to 400,000 distinct CDR3 sequences, under 5% of them appearing once. These data originate in a study of T cells after yellow fever vaccination. Overall study results and limits: FACS-sorted repertoires might harbor abundant contaminating clonotypes from the bulk population. Most clones from primary vaccination resurfaced after the booster (approximately 96% CD4, around 89% CD8).

The V call is TRBV2, the J call TRBJ1-2, with D unclear. The specimen comprised PBMCs, sampled 5 days after the yellow fever booster vaccination. This TCR was recovered from a man aged 18 to 30 who received the YFV17D yellow fever vaccine. CDR3 sequence: CAITRPSNYGYTF. The CDR3 region has the DNA TGTGCCATCACGAGACCCAGTAACTATGGCTACACCTTC.